A few counts support the clone carrying this TCR beta chain. Antigen unknown. CDR3 length: 16 residues. V lost 1 base and J lost 5; bases outside the gene matches: 10. Germline V lookup: CDR1 DFQATT, CDR2 SNEGSKA (reference sequence). The data originate from a study of CD8+CD57+ T cells in acquired aplastic anemia. In the study overall: Sorted CD4+ and CD8+ cells yielded DNA averaging approximately 3.4 ug.

The use of genomic DNA as template underpinned the TCR beta VDJ and CDR3 profiling. TCRdb re-derived calls from the reads in MiXCR, one entry per CDR3 protein. The sample comprises roughly 500,000 distinct CDR3 sequences, roughly 34% of which are singletons, and about 0.8% rests with the top ten. Study-wide results and limits: Patients and controls were found to share twenty-nine CD8+ CDR3 sequences.

CD8+CD57+ cell expansion, shown by flow cytometry, had occurred in the patients selected for sequencing. Diagnosis of severe acquired aplastic anemia applied to all patients. All patients were therapy-naive when blood was sampled. Input material: sorted CD4+, CD8+, or CD8+CD57+ T cells (not recorded which) from PBMCs. The chain is built from TRBV20-1 and TRBJ1-5, with 8 bases lining up with TRBD1. This sequence was found in a human donor with aplastic anemia. CDR3 nucleotide sequence: TGCAGTGCTAGAGCCCCACCACAGACAGGGGATCAGCCCCAGCATTTT. Amino acid sequence: CSARAPPQTGDQPQHF.